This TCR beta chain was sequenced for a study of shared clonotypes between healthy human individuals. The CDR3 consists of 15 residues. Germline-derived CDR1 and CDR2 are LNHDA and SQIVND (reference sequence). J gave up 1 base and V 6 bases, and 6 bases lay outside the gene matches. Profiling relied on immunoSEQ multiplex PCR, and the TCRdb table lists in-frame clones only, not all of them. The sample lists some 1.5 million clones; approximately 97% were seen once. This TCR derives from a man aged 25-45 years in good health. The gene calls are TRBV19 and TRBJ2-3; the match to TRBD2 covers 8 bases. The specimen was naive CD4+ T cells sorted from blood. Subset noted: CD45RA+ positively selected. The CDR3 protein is CASRPGTRRTDTQYF. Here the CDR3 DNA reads TGTGCCAGTAGACCCGGGACTAGGCGCACAGATACGCAGTATTTT.